The next 2 T cell receptor beta chains were all read from a single sample in a study of T cells in Graves' hyperthyroidism and ophthalmopathy (dated by TCRdb to the late 2010s). Library method: multiplex PCR. These reads were obtained on an Illumina HiSeq 2000. The TCR beta CDR3 regions were amplified from the RNA transcripts. The TCR CDR3 was subjected to a first round of RT-PCR using the HTBI primer set and the Qiagen OneStep RT-PCR kit. TCRdb took the public reads, trimmed them with fastp at Q25, ran MiXCR for clone calling and kept in-frame beta chains. Every distinct CDR3 protein forms one entry, paired with its most common genes and DNA. A total of about 500,000 distinct CDR3 sequences appear in this sample, about 16% of them only once. The ten largest account for around 32% of the sample. The sequenced material came from blood. The receptors stem from a woman between 25 and 40 years old with Graves' ophthalmopathy.

This clonotype was seen only a few times. This chain joins TRBV7-9 and TRBJ2-7, with 12 bases lining up with TRBD1. Trimming at V came to 1 base and at J to 5 bases, leaving 3 bases not matched to a gene. Germline values: CDR1 SEHNR, CDR2 FQNEAQ (reference sequence). This CDR3 region has 15 residues. The CDR3 reads CASSLGGQGANEQYF. The CDR3 nucleotides read TGTGCCAGCAGCTTAGGGGGACAGGGGGCGAACGAGCAGTACTTC.

There are many counts of this clonotype. V gene TRBV28 combines with J gene TRBJ2-7, with 11 bases matching TRBD2. The CDR3 extends over 16 amino acids. Trimming cost V 6 bases and J 2 bases; bases outside gene matches: 9. CDR1 is MDHEN and CDR2 is SYDVKM in the germline V gene. CDR3 loop: CASSSLGLAGTYEQYF. The CDR3 DNA is TGTGCCAGCAGCTCCCTCGGACTAGCGGGCACCTACGAGCAGTACTTC. Complete variable domain (other parts from reference TRBV28 and TRBJ2-7): DVKVTQSSRYLVKRTGEKVFLECVQDMDHENMFWYRQDPGLGLRLIYFSYDVKMKEKGDIPEGYSVSREKKERFSLILESASTNQTSMYLCASSSLGLAGTYEQYFGPGTRLTVT.